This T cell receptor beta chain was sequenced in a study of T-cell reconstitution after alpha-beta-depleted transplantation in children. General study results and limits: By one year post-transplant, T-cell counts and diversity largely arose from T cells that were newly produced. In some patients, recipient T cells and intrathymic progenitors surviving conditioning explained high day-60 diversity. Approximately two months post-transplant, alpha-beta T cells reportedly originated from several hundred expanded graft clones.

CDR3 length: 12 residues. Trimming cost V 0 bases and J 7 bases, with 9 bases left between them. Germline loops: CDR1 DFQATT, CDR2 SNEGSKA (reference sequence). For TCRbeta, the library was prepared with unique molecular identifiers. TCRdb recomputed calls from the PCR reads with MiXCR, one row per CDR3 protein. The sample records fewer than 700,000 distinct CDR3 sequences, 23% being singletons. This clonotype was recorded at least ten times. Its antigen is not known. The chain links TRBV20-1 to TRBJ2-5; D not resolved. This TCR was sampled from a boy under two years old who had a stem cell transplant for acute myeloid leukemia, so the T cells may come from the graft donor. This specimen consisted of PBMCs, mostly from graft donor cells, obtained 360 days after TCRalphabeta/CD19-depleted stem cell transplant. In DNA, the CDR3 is TGCAGTGCTAGAGAGGGCCCTGGGACCCAGTACTTC. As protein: CSAREGPGTQYF.